These 15 T cell receptor beta chains originate from one sample sequenced in a study of shared clonotypes between healthy human individuals. Assay: immunoSEQ multiplex PCR; the TCRdb copy retains only in-frame clones and omits some. Here the sample spans some 500,000 clones, almost 97% being singletons. The specimen sequenced was naive CD4+ T cells sorted from blood. The subset: CD45RA+ positively selected. The receptor source for this set is a woman aged 30 to 39 in good health.

Regarding this clone: Since no conserved phenylalanine or tryptophan closes the CDR3, a read error is the likely cause. The DNA is omitted, as the CDR3 cannot be located on it reliably, and the CDR3 follows TCRdb's listing. This chain joins TRBV16 and TRBJ1-1; the table's D gene call, TRBD1, was not cross checked with the DNA. The CDR3 sequence runs 13 residues, both termini included. The germline CDR1 and CDR2 sequences are KGHSY and FQNENV. The CDR3 reads CASSQGDRAPLFV.

This clone was observed a single time. V usage is TRBV28 and J usage is TRBJ2-5; 13 positions agree with TRBD2. The DNA end favors TRBJ2-7, so the J call may be wrong. The length of the CDR3 is 15 residues. Germline V gene lookup returns CDR1 MDHEN and CDR2 SYDVKM. CDR3 region: CASSHGLAGVYEQYF. DNA of the CDR3: TGTGCCAGCAGTCATGGACTAGCGGGAGTCTACGAGCAGTACTTC.

The rearrangement joins TRBV1 to TRBJ2-7. TRBV1 is classified as a pseudogene. The CDR3 has 14 amino acids. The CDR3 protein is CTSSPGPPTYEQYF. The CDR3 bases are TGCACCAGCAGCCCGGGACCCCCCACCTACGAGCAGTACTTC.

J is TRBJ1-1 and V is TRBV27; D unclear. The CDR3 spans 13 residues. Trimming left V 2 bases short and J 6 bases short, with 10 bases between. Germline CDR1 reads MNHEY; CDR2 reads SMNVEV (reference sequence). CDR3 in DNA: TGTGCCAGCAGTTTAGGCGGCAGACCTGAAGCTTTCTTT. This codes for CASSLGGRPEAFF.

The sample holds one count of this clone. This chain connects TRBV19 to TRBJ1-2; D is unresolved. Trimming stripped 6 bases from V and 2 bases from J, with 10 bases between. This CDR3 contains 13 residues. CDR1 is LNHDA and CDR2 is SQIVND in the germline V gene (reference sequence). The CDR3 region is CASRLERNYGYTF. CDR3 bases: TGTGCCAGTAGGCTGGAACGGAACTATGGCTACACCTTC.

The J gene is TRBJ2-1, the V gene TRBV5-1, with D possibly TRBD1 on 5 matching bases. The CDR3 is 14 amino acids. V was cut by 0 bases and J by 4 bases, with 8 bases left in between. Germline-derived CDR1 and CDR2 are SGHRS and YFSETQ. CDR3 amino acids: CASSLADSYNEQFF. The CDR3 coding sequence is TGCGCCAGCAGCTTGGCAGACAGTTACAATGAGCAGTTCTTC.

Only a few counts were recorded for this clone. V usage is TRBV7-9 and J usage is TRBJ2-7, with D perhaps TRBD2 (6 bases). V lost 5 bases, J lost 4 bases, and 12 bases lay in between. CDR1 SEHNR and CDR2 FQNEAQ come from the germline V gene (reference sequence). This CDR3 has 13 amino acids. Written as DNA, the CDR3 is TGTGCCAGCAGCACCATTGGAGGGTACGAGCAGTACTTC. Translated, it gives CASSTIGGYEQYF.

The chain couples TRBV7-9 to TRBJ1-3; 7 positions match TRBD1. Trimming removed 5 bases from V and 7 bases from J; junction bases left unmatched: 11. The length of the CDR3 is 15 residues. Germline values: CDR1 SEHNR, CDR2 FQNEAQ (reference sequence). The CDR3 coding sequence is TGTGCCAGCAGCCCTCTTTCCGGGACAGCTAACACCATATATTTT. Its protein is CASSPLSGTANTIYF.

The CDR3 spells CASSEPGVRTDTQYF. The CDR3 DNA is TGTGCCAGTAGTGAACCGGGGGTTCGCACAGATACGCAGTATTTT. The V gene is TRBV19, the J gene TRBJ2-3; D may be TRBD2 (6 bases). Germline CDR1 is LNHDA and CDR2 is SQIVND (reference sequence). Trimming stripped 5 bases from V and 1 base from J, with 13 bases between. CDR3 length equals 15 residues.

This clone was counted a single time. This chain links TRBV7-9 with TRBJ1-2, with D possibly TRBD1 on 5 matching bases. Trimming cost V 1 base and J 0 bases, with 12 bases left between them. This CDR3 comprises 16 residues. Germline CDR1 reads SEHNR; CDR2 reads FQNEAQ (reference sequence). CDR3 sequence: CASSLGIGGANYGYTF. In DNA form, the CDR3 reads TGTGCCAGCAGCTTAGGGATCGGGGGAGCTAACTATGGCTACACCTTC.

The chain couples TRBV16 to TRBJ1-2, with a tentative D call TRBD1 (5 bases). This CDR3 is built from 14 residues. Per the germline V gene, CDR1 is KGHSY and CDR2 is FQNENV. V lost 0 bases and J lost 4, with 9 bases in between. The chain's CDR3 is CASSQSDRGYGYTF. In DNA form, the CDR3 reads TGTGCCAGCAGCCAATCTGACAGAGGCTATGGCTACACCTTC.

The V gene is TRBV18, the J gene TRBJ1-4; possible D gene TRBD1, 5 bases. Trimming took off 6 bases at V and 8 bases at J, with 22 bases between the two ends. Germline V CDR1 and CDR2: KGHSH, LQKENI. CDR3 length equals 16 residues. The CDR3 reads CASSGVSLTLGEKLFF. CDR3 nucleotides: TGTGCCAGCTCGGGGGTGTCCCTAACCCTCGGGGAAAAACTGTTTTTT. Drawing the rest from reference TRBV18 and TRBJ1-4, the complete variable domain is NAGVMQNPRHLVRRRGQEARLRCSPMKGHSHVYWYRQLPEEGLKFMVYLQKENIIDESGMPKERFSAEFPKEGPSILRIQQVVRGDSAAYFCASSGVSLTLGEKLFFGSGTQLSVL.

V gene TRBV6-1 combines with J gene TRBJ2-3, with 7 bases aligning to TRBD2. CDR3 size: 17 residues. CDR1 is MNHNS, CDR2 SASEGT, per germline. The V segment lost 0 bases and the J segment 5 bases; nucleotides outside the gene matches: 11. In DNA, the CDR3 is TGTGCCAGCAGTGAAGCCTTAGGGAGGGCCTGGAGAGATACGCAGTATTTT. It encodes CASSEALGRAWRDTQYF.

V gene TRBV6-1 combines with J gene TRBJ2-1, with 12 bases that match TRBD2. CDR3 length: 15 amino acids. Trimming removed 10 bases from V and 6 bases from J; junction bases left unmatched: 10. Germline V gene lookup returns CDR1 MNHNS and CDR2 SASEGT. The CDR3 loop reads CATTGLAGTPNEQFF. In DNA, the CDR3 is TGTGCCACCACCGGACTAGCGGGAACCCCCAATGAGCAGTTCTTC.

The rearrangement links TRBV21-1 to TRBJ2-3; the table's D call, TRBD2, was not checked against the DNA. TRBV21-1 is listed as a pseudogene. This CDR3 is built from 14 residues. The CDR3 bases are TGTGCCAGCCCGGCCCTAACCGGGACAGATACGCAGTATTTT. It encodes CASPALTGTDTQYF.